This T cell receptor (beta chain) was documented in a study of CD4+ T cells in melanoma. General study points: Reportedly, melanoma neoantigen-specific CD4+ T cells showed varied differentiation states. CD8+ T cell, macrophage and B cell function reportedly correlated with neoantigen-specific CD4+ T cells.

Here immunoSEQ multiplex PCR was the method, and the copy in TCRdb shows in-frame clones only, minus some. This sample carries 45,000 or so clones, 89% of them seen once, and the ten largest clones take approximately 10%. This clone was recorded only once. Its specificity is not known. V was trimmed by 4 bases and J by 1 base, leaving 8 bases between them. This CDR3 has 13 amino acids. From germline, CDR1 is MNHEY and CDR2 SVGAGI. V usage is TRBV6-5 and J usage is TRBJ2-7; D not certain. The specimen sequenced was peripheral blood. The TCR sequence derives from a human donor with melanoma. The CDR3 region is CASSLGRSYEQYF. The CDR3 nucleotides read TGTGCCAGCAGTTTGGGCAGATCCTACGAGCAGTACTTC.